Shown below are 25 T cell receptor beta chains from a single sample sequenced in a study of blood T cell repertoires in COVID-19. Generated by immunoSEQ multiplex PCR, the TCRdb table keeps only in-frame clones and is missing some. The table has nearly 250,000 clones, about 82% seen once; the top ten hold approximately 2.1%. The sequencing input was PBMCs or T cells enriched from blood (not recorded which). Source of these receptors: a woman in her forties or fifties who had recovered from COVID-19.

A few counts support this clone. The V and J genes are TRBV19 and TRBJ1-5, with TRBD1 identical over 8 bases. Germline trimming cut 8 bases from V and 0 bases from J; bases unmatched to any gene: 6. This CDR3 comprises 15 residues. Germline CDR1 is LNHDA and CDR2 is SQIVND (reference sequence). The CDR3 spells CASAWTGTSNQPQHF. Written as DNA, the CDR3 is TGTGCCAGTGCTTGGACAGGGACTAGCAATCAGCCCCAGCATTTT.

The chain employs TRBV18 and TRBJ1-4; D ambiguous. The CDR3 loop spans 14 amino acids. CDR1 is KGHSH and CDR2 is LQKENI in the germline V gene. V lost 9 bases and J 5 bases, leaving 16 bases between the germline ends. The CDR3 DNA follows: TGTGCCAGGTATGATGGTGATCAGAATGAAAAACTGTTTTTT. As protein: CARYDGDQNEKLFF.

The chain links TRBV19 to TRBJ1-6; 8 bases align to TRBD1. CDR1 is LNHDA and CDR2 is SQIVND in the germline V gene (reference sequence). The length of the CDR3 is 15 residues. V gave up 4 bases and J gave up 10 bases; unmatched junction bases: 9. DNA for the CDR3: TGTGCCAGTAGTACAGACAGGGGCTGGGGATCACCCCTCCACTTT. Protein product: CASSTDRGWGSPLHF.

The chain is built from TRBV19 and TRBJ2-2; perhaps TRBD1 as D (5 bases). Germline values: CDR1 LNHDA, CDR2 SQIVND (reference sequence). Between the trimmed V and J ends, which lost 3 bases and 1 base, there was a span of 9 bases. CDR3 length equals 15 residues. The CDR3 coding sequence is TGTGCCAGTAGTATGGGCCAGGGGAACACCGGGGAGCTGTTTTTT. It codes for CASSMGQGNTGELFF.

The CDR3 DNA reads TGCGCCAGCAGGACAGGGTTCACCGGGGAGCTGTTTTTT. This gives the protein CASRTGFTGELFF. J is TRBJ2-2 and V is TRBV10-1, with TRBD1 matching over 7 bases. Germline V lookup: CDR1 WNHNN, CDR2 SYGVQD (reference sequence). Germline trimming cut 6 bases from V and 4 bases from J; bases unmatched to any gene: 2. The CDR3 extends over 13 amino acids.

The chain employs TRBV5-4 and TRBJ1-3, with 8 bases fitting TRBD1. This CDR3 contains 14 residues. J lost 2 bases, V lost 4 bases, and 2 bases had no gene match. The germline V gene has CDR1 SGHNT and CDR2 YYREEE (reference sequence). The CDR3 nucleotides read TGTGCCAGCAGCCAACAGGGGGCTGGAAACACCATATATTTT. It yields the protein CASSQQGAGNTIYF. The complete variable domain, with remaining parts taken from reference TRBV5-4 and TRBJ1-3, reads ETGVTQSPTHLIKTRGQQVTLRCSSQSGHNTVSWYQQALGQGPQFIFQYYREEENGRGNFPPRFSGLQFPNYSSELNVNALELDDSALYLCASSQQGAGNTIYFGEGSWLTVV.

The chain links TRBV28 to TRBJ1-6; D might be TRBD1 (6 bases). Germline CDR1 MDHEN, CDR2 SYDVKM. The CDR3 consists of 15 residues. V was shortened by 6 bases and J by 4 bases, with 13 bases between the two germline ends. DNA of the CDR3: TGTGCCAGCAGGCCCCAGGGGACATATAATTCACCCCTCCACTTT. Translating it yields CASRPQGTYNSPLHF.

This chain connects TRBV19 to TRBJ2-7; no definite D call. Trimming stripped 5 bases from V and 6 bases from J, with 14 bases between. Germline-derived CDR1 and CDR2 are LNHDA and SQIVND (reference sequence). The CDR3 covers 13 residues. The CDR3 spells CASSPPESGEQYF. DNA of the CDR3: TGTGCCAGTAGTCCCCCCGAGTCTGGCGAGCAGTACTTC.

Worth noting for this clone: Other DNA variants within this sample encode the same CDR3. The chain couples TRBV4-3 to TRBJ1-2, with D possibly being TRBD1 (5 bases). The CDR3 is made up of 14 amino acids. Germline CDR1 is LGHNA and CDR2 is YSLEER. V dropped 2 bases and J dropped 4 bases, with 11 bases sitting between them. Here the CDR3 reads CASSQTTGRYGYTF. CDR3 nucleotide sequence: TGCGCCAGCAGCCAAACTACAGGACGCTATGGCTACACCTTC.

The V call is TRBV9, the J call TRBJ1-3; 9 bases fit TRBD1. V dropped 4 bases and J dropped 0; count of bases not matched to a gene: 8. From germline, CDR1 is SGDLS and CDR2 YYNGEE. This CDR3 has 17 amino acids. The CDR3 bases are TGTGCCAGCAGCCCCGGACAGGGGTCCCGCTCTGGAAACACCATATATTTT. Its protein is CASSPGQGSRSGNTIYF.

The V and J genes are TRBV9 and TRBJ2-7; 11 positions match TRBD1. CDR1 and CDR2 from the germline V gene are SGDLS and YYNGEE. This CDR3 spans 13 amino acids. V trimming: 3 bases; J trimming: 9 bases; junction bases outside the gene matches: 5. Here the CDR3 DNA reads TGTGCCAGCAGCGCCGGGACAGGGGGTTCGCAGTACTTC. Its translation: CASSAGTGGSQYF.

The CDR3 loop is CASSTRDRFRRNSPLHF. As DNA, the CDR3 is TGCGCCAGTTCTACCCGGGACAGATTTCGACGTAATTCACCCCTCCACTTT. V gene TRBV10-1 combines with J gene TRBJ1-6; 7 nucleotides line up with TRBD1. J gave up 6 bases and V 9 bases, and 17 bases lay outside the gene matches. Germline values: CDR1 WNHNN, CDR2 SYGVQD (reference sequence). This CDR3 has 17 amino acids.

The chain combines TRBV6-5 with TRBJ2-7, with D hard to call. Germline lookup yields CDR1 MNHEY and CDR2 SVGAGI. Trimming removed 8 bases at V and 12 bases at J, with 20 bases between. The CDR3 runs 12 residues. The CDR3 DNA is TGTGCCAGCCTTGCGAGACTCGGGTTGGTGTACTTC. It specifies CASLARLGLVYF.

This chain joins TRBV19 and TRBJ2-3; D gene unclear. The CDR3 is made up of 13 amino acids. Germline CDR1 LNHDA, CDR2 SQIVND (reference sequence). Trimming left V 3 bases short and J 2 bases short, with 6 bases between. CDR3 region: CASSMLVTDTQYF. For the CDR3, the DNA is TGTGCCAGTAGTATGTTAGTCACAGATACGCAGTATTTT.

This chain connects TRBV29-1 to TRBJ2-2, with TRBD2 as a possible D gene (5 bases). V lost 7 bases to trimming and J lost 0 bases, with 12 bases between them. The germline V gene encodes CDR1 SQVTM and CDR2 ANQGSEA. The CDR3 consists of 14 residues. The CDR3 region has the DNA TGCAGCGGTAGGACTCTACCGAACACCGGGGAGCTGTTTTTT. Its translation: CSGRTLPNTGELFF.

The sample holds a few counts of this clone. The rearrangement uses TRBV28 and TRBJ1-2; D unresolved. The CDR3 runs to 12 residues. Deletions cut 2 bases from V and 7 bases from J, with 8 bases between. CDR1 is MDHEN and CDR2 is SYDVKM in the germline V gene. The chain's CDR3 is CASSLDSRGYTF. In nucleotides, the CDR3 is TGTGCCAGCAGTTTAGACTCACGTGGCTACACCTTC.

This chain links TRBV2 with TRBJ2-7, with 8 bases that match TRBD1. V gave up 6 bases and J gave up 4 bases; unmatched junction bases: 5. This CDR3 is built from 13 residues. Germline loops: CDR1 SNHLY, CDR2 FYNNEI. The CDR3 sequence is CASSAGGVYEQYF. The CDR3 region has the DNA TGTGCCAGCAGCGCAGGGGGCGTTTACGAGCAGTACTTC.

V and J are TRBV18 and TRBJ1-6; 7 bases are shared with TRBD1. Germline V gene sequence: CDR1 KGHSH, CDR2 LQKENI. The V and J ends lost 3 bases and 9 bases, in that order; junction bases with no gene match: 5. The CDR3 extends over 14 amino acids. Here the CDR3 reads CASSPRQGTSPLHF. CDR3 sequence (DNA): TGTGCCAGCTCACCTCGACAGGGTACTTCACCCCTCCACTTT.

Worth noting for this clone: The same CDR3 is also encoded by other DNA sequences in this sample. V gene TRBV30 combines with J gene TRBJ1-2; possible D gene TRBD1, 6 bases. CDR1 is GTSNPN and CDR2 is SVGIG in the germline V gene (reference sequence). The CDR3 sequence is 12 residues long. The V end lost 1 base, the J end lost 4 bases, and 7 bases lay between the germline ends. In DNA form, the CDR3 reads TGTGCCTGGAGTGGGACAGCCTATGGCTACACCTTC. This codes for CAWSGTAYGYTF.

The chain is built from TRBV9 and TRBJ2-2; 9 bases align to TRBD2. CDR3 size: 13 residues. Germline V gene data show CDR1 as SGDLS and CDR2 as YYNGEE. V lost 4 bases and J lost 9; bases outside the gene matches: 4. The CDR3: CASSLGTSWELFF. CDR3 nucleotides: TGTGCCAGCAGCTTAGGGACTAGCTGGGAGCTGTTTTTT.

The genes are TRBV19 and TRBJ2-1, with 9 bases lining up with TRBD2. Trimming removed 0 bases from V and 6 bases from J; junction bases left unmatched: 3. The CDR3 totals 15 residues. The germline V gene has CDR1 LNHDA and CDR2 SQIVND (reference sequence). The CDR3 nucleotides are TGTGCCAGTAGTATAGACCCTAGCGGGATCAATGAGCAGTTCTTC. This sequence encodes CASSIDPSGINEQFF. The whole variable domain, remainder taken from reference TRBV19 and TRBJ2-1, is DGGITQSPKYLFRKEGQNVTLSCEQNLNHDAMYWYRQDPGQGLRLIYYSQIVNDFQKGDIAEGYSVSREKKESFPLTVTSAQKNPTAFYLCASSIDPSGINEQFFGPGTRLTVL.

As for this clone: Within the sample, other DNA sequences also encode this same CDR3. The chain carries TRBV3-1 (or the pseudogene TRBV3-2) and TRBJ2-7; 12 nucleotides align to TRBD2. The ends lost 5 bases at V and 5 bases at J; junction bases unmatched: 10. The CDR3 totals 16 residues. The germline gives CDR1 LGHDT, CDR2 YNNKEL (reference sequence). This CDR3 is CASSASGGGWGHEQYF. In nucleotides, the CDR3 is TGTGCCAGCAGCGCTAGCGGGGGGGGTTGGGGCCACGAGCAGTACTTC.

The chain carries TRBV5-1 and TRBJ2-7; possible D gene TRBD1, 6 bases. The V end was cut by 2 bases, the J end by 2 bases, with 11 bases between. The CDR3 loop spans 14 amino acids. Germline V CDR1 and CDR2: SGHRS, YFSETQ. The CDR3 region is CASSLQGLPYEQYF. Written as DNA, the CDR3 is TGCGCCAGCAGCTTACAGGGCTTACCCTACGAGCAGTACTTC.

The V and J genes are TRBV28 and TRBJ2-7; no clear D gene. This CDR3 has 12 residues. Per germline, CDR1 MDHEN and CDR2 SYDVKM. Trimming shortened V by 6 bases and J by 0 bases, and 6 bases separated the two germline ends. The CDR3 coding sequence is TGTGCCAGCAGCCTGGCCTCCTACGAGCAGTACTTC. This codes for CASSLASYEQYF. Full variable domain (missing parts from reference TRBV28 and TRBJ2-7): DVKVTQSSRYLVKRTGEKVFLECVQDMDHENMFWYRQDPGLGLRLIYFSYDVKMKEKGDIPEGYSVSREKKERFSLILESASTNQTSMYLCASSLASYEQYFGPGTRLTVT.

V and J are TRBV23-1 and TRBJ1-2, with 8 positions matching TRBD1. TRBV23-1 is an ORF, and what it does is uncertain. The V gene end was trimmed by 3 bases and the J gene end by 5 bases; junction bases not matched to a gene: 5. The CDR3 has 14 amino acids. The CDR3 sequence is CASSQEDRAYGYTF. Written as DNA, the CDR3 is TGCGCCAGCAGTCAGGAGGACAGGGCGTATGGCTACACCTTC.